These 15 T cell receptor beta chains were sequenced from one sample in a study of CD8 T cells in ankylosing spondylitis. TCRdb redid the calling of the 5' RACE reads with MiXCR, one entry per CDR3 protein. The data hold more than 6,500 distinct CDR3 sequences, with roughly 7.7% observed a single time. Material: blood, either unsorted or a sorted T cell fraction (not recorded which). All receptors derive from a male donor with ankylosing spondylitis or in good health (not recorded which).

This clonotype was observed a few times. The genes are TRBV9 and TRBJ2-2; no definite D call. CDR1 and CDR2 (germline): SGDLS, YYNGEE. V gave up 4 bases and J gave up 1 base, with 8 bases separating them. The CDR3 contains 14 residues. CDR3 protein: CASSPEKNTGELFF. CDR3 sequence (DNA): TGTGCCAGCAGCCCAGAGAAGAACACCGGGGAGCTGTTTTTT.

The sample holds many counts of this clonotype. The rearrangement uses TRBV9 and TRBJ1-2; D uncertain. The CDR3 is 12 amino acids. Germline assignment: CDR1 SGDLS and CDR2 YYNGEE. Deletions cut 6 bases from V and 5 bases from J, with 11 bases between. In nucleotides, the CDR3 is TGTGCCAGCAAAGGCGGGTATTATGGCTACACCTTC. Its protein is CASKGGYYGYTF.

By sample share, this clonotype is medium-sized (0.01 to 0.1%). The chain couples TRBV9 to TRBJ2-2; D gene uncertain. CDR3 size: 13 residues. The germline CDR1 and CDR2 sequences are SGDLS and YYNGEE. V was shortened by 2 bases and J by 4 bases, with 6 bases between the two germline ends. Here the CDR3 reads CASSVLSTGELFF. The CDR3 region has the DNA TGTGCCAGCAGCGTCCTAAGCACCGGGGAGCTGTTTTTT.

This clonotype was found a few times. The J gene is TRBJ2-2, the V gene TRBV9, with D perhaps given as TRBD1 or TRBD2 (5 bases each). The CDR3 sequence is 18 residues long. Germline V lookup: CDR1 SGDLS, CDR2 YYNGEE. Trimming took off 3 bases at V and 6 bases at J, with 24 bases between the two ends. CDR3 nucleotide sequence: TGTGCCAGCAGCGGGAGGTACTTAACGGACACGAGGTCCGGGGAGCTGTTTTTT. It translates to CASSGRYLTDTRSGELFF.

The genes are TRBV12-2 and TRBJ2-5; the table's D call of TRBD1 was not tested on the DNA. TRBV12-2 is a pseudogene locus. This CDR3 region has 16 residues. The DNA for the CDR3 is TGTGCAAGTCGCTTAGATCGGACCCGGTGGGTAGAGACCCAGTACTTC. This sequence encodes CASRLDRTRWVETQYF.

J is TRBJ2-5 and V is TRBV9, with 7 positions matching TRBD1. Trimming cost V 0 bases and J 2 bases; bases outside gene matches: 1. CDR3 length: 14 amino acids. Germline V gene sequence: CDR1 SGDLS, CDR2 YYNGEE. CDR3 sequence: CASSVEGQQETQYF. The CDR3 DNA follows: TGTGCCAGCAGCGTAGAGGGACAGCAAGAGACCCAGTACTTC.

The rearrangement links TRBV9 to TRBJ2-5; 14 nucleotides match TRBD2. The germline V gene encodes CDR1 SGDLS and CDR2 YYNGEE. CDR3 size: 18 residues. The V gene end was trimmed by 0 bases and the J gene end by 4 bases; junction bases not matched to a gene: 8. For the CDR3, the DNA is TGTGCCAGCAGCGTAGAGGGACTAGCGGGGGCCTCCATAGAGACCCAGTACTTC. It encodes CASSVEGLAGASIETQYF.

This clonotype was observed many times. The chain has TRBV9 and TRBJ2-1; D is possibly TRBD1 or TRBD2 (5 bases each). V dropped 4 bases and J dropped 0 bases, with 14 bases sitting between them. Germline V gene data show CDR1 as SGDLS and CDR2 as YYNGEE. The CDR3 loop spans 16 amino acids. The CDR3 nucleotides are TGTGCCAGCAGCCTAGTGGGGGTTAGCTCCTACAATGAGCAGTTCTTC. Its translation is CASSLVGVSSYNEQFF.

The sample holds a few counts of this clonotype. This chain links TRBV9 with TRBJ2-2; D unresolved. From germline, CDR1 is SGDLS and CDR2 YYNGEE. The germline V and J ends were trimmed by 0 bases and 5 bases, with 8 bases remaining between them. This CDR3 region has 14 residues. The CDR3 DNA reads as TGTGCCAGCAGCGTAGAGTTTAGAACCGGGGAGCTGTTTTTT. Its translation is CASSVEFRTGELFF.

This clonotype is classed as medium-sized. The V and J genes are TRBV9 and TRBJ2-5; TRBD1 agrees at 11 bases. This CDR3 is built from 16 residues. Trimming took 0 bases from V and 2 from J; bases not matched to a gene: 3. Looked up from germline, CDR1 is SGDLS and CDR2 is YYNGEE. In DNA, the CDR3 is TGTGCCAGCAGCGTAGGTGGGACAGGGGGTCAAGAGACCCAGTACTTC. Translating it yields CASSVGGTGGQETQYF. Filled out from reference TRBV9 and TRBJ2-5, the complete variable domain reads DSGVTQTPKHLITATGQRVTLRCSPRSGDLSVYWYQQSLDQGLQFLIQYYNGEERAKGNILERFSAQQFPDLHSELNLSSLELGDSALYFCASSVGGTGGQETQYFGPGTRLLVL.

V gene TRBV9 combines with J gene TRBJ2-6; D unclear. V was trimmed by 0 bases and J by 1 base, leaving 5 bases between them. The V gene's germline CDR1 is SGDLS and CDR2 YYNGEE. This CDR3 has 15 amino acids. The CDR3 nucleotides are TGTGCCAGCAGCGTAGGGGAATCTGGGGCCAACGTCCTGACTTTC. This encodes CASSVGESGANVLTF.

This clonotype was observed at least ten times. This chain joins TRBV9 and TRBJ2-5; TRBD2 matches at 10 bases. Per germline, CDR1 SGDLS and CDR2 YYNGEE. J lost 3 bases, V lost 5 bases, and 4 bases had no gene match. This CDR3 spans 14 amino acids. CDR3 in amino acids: CASSASGGKETQYF. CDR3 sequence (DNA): TGTGCCAGCAGTGCTAGCGGGGGCAAAGAGACCCAGTACTTC.

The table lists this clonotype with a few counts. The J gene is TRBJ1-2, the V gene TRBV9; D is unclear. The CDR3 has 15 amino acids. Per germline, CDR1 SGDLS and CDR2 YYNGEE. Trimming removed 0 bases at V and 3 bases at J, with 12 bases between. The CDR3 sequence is CASSVEVNGYYGYTF. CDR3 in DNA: TGTGCCAGCAGCGTAGAGGTCAATGGGTACTATGGCTACACCTTC.

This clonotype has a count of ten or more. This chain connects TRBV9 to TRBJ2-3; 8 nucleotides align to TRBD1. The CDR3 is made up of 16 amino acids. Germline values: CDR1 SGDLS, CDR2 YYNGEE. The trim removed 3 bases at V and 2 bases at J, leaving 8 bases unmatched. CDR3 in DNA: TGTGCCAGCAGCGCCCGGGACAGGCTCCACACAGATACGCAGTATTTT. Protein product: CASSARDRLHTDTQYF. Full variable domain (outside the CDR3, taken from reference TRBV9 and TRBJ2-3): DSGVTQTPKHLITATGQRVTLRCSPRSGDLSVYWYQQSLDQGLQFLIQYYNGEERAKGNILERFSAQQFPDLHSELNLSSLELGDSALYFCASSARDRLHTDTQYFGPGTRLTVL.

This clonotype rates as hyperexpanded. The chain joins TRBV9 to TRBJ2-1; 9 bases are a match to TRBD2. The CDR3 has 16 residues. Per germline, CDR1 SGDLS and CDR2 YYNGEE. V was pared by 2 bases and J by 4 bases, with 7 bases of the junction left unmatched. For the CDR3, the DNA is TGTGCCAGCAGCGTCCCCTCTAGCGGGAATTACAATGAGCAGTTCTTC. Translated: CASSVPSSGNYNEQFF.